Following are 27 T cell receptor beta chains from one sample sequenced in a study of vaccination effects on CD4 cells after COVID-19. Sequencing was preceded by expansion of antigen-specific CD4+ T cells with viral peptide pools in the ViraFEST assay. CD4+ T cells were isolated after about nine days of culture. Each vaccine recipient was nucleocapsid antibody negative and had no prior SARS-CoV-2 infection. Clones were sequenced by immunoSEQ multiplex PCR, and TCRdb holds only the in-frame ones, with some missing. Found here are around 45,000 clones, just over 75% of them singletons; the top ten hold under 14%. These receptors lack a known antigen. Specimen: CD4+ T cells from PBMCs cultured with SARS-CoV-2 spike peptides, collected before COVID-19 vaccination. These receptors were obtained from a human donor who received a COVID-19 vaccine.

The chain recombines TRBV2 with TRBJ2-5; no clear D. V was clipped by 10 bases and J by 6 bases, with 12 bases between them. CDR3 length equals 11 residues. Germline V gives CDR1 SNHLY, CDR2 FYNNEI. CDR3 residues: CANSNRQTQYF. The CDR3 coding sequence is TGTGCCAACTCGAACCGCCAGACCCAGTACTTC. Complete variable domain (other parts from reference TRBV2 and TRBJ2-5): EPEVTQTPSHQVTQMGQEVILRCVPISNHLYFYWYRQILGQKVEFLVSFYNNEISEKSEIFDDQFSVERPDGSNFTLKIRSTKLEDSAMYFCANSNRQTQYFGPGTRLLVL.

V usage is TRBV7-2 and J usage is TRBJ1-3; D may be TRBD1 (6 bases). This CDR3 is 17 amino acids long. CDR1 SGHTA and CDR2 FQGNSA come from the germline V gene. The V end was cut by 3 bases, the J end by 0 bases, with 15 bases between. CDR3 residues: CASSFNPGHLSGNTIYF. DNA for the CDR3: TGTGCCAGCAGCTTTAACCCGGGACACCTCTCTGGAAACACCATATATTTT.

CDR3 in amino acids: CASSLTGGVTEAFF. For the CDR3, the DNA is TGCGCCAGCAGCTTGACAGGGGGAGTTACTGAAGCTTTCTTT. The rearrangement links TRBV5-1 to TRBJ1-1, with 8 bases lining up with TRBD1. V was clipped by 1 base and J by 5 bases; unmatched bases: 4. Per the germline V gene, CDR1 is SGHRS and CDR2 is YFSETQ. The CDR3 spans 14 residues.

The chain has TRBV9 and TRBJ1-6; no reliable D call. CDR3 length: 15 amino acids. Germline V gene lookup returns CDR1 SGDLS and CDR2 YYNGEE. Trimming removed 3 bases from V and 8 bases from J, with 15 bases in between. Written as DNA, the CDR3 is TGTGCCAGCAGCGGGAGTACATGGCCCCATTCACCCCTCCACTTT. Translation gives CASSGSTWPHSPLHF.

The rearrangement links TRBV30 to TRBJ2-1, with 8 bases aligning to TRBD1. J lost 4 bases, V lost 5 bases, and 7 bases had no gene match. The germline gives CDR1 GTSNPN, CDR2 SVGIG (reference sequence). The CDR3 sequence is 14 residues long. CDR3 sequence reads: CAWAGTGQYNEQFF. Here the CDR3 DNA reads TGTGCCTGGGCCGGGACAGGTCAATACAATGAGCAGTTCTTC. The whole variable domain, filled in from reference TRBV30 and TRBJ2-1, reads SQTIHQWPATLVQPVGSPLSLECTVEGTSNPNLYWYRQAAGRGLQLLFYSVGIGQISSEVPQNLSASRPQDRQFILSSKKLLLSDSGFYLCAWAGTGQYNEQFFGPGTRLTVL.

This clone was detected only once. CDR3: CASSPRAGGAHEQYV. The CDR3 nucleotides read TGTGCCAGCTCACCAAGGGCGGGGGGGGCGCACGAGCAGTACGTC. The chain recombines TRBV18 with TRBJ2-7; TRBD2 agrees at 9 bases. The CDR3 has 15 residues. CDR1 and CDR2 (germline): KGHSH, LQKENI. J gave up 5 bases and V 2 bases, and 7 bases lay outside the gene matches.

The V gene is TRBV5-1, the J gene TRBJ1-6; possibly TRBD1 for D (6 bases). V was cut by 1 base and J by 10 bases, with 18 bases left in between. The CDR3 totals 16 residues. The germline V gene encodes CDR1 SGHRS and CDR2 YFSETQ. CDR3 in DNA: TGCGCCAGCAGCTTGTTCGGGGGCGAAGGTGGGTCACCCCTCCACTTT. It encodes CASSLFGGEGGSPLHF.

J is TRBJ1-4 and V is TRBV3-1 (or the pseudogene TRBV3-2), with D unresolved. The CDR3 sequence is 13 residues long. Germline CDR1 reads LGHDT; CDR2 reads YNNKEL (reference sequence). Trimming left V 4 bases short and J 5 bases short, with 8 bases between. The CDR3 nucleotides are TGTGCCAGCAGCCGCGGGGAGAATGAAAAACTGTTTTTT. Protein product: CASSRGENEKLFF.

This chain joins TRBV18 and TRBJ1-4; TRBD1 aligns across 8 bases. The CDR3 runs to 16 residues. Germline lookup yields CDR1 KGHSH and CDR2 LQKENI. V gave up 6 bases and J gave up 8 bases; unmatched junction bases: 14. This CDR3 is CASSPTLTGVGEKLFF. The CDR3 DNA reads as TGTGCCAGCTCGCCCACGTTGACAGGGGTTGGCGAAAAACTGTTTTTT.

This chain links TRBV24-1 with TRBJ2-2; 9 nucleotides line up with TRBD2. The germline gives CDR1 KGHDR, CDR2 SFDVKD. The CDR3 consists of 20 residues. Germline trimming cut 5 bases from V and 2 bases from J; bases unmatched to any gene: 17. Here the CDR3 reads CATSGDPRIKRGENTGELFF. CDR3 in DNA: TGTGCCACCAGTGGCGACCCTCGGATCAAGCGGGGGGAAAACACCGGGGAGCTGTTTTTT.

CDR3 nucleotides: TGTGCCAGCAGTCTCAGTACCGGGACTAGCGGCACAGATACGCAGTATTTT. Amino acids: CASSLSTGTSGTDTQYF. The chain recombines TRBV5-8 with TRBJ2-3; 10 nucleotides line up with TRBD2. The CDR3 loop spans 17 amino acids. CDR1 is SGHTS and CDR2 is YDEGEE in the germline V gene. V lost 5 bases and J lost 1; bases outside the gene matches: 10.

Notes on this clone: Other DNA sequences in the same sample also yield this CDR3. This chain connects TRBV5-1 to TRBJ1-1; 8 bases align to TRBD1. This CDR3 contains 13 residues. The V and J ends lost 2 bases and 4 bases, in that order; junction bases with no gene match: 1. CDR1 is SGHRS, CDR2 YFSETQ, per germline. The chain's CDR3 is CASSFGQGTEAFF. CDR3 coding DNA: TGCGCCAGCAGCTTCGGACAGGGCACTGAAGCTTTCTTT.

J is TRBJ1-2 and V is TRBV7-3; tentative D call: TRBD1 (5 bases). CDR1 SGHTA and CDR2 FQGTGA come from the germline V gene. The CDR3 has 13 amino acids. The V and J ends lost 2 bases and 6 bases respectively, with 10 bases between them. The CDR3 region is CASSLGREDGYTF. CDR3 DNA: TGTGCCAGCAGCTTAGGCAGGGAGGATGGCTACACCTTC.

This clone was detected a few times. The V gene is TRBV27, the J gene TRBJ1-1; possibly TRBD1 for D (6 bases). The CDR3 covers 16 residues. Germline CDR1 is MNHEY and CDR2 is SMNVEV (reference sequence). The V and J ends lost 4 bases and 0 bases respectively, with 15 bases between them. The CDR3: CASSSGGLGMNTEAFF. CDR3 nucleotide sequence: TGTGCCAGCAGTTCCGGGGGGCTTGGGATGAACACTGAAGCTTTCTTT.

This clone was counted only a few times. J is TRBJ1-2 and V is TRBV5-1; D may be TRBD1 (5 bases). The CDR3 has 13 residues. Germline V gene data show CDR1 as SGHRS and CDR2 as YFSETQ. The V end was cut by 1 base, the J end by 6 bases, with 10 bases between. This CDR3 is CASSLQGYHGYTF. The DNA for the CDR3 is TGCGCCAGCAGCTTGCAGGGTTATCATGGCTACACCTTC.

In DNA, the CDR3 is TGCGCCAGCAGCTTCTCGGGGGCGGGGGAAAAACTGTTTTTT. Residues: CASSFSGAGEKLFF. This chain links TRBV5-1 with TRBJ1-4; tentatively, D is TRBD1 (6 bases). Germline V lookup: CDR1 SGHRS, CDR2 YFSETQ. The length of the CDR3 is 14 residues. The germline V and J ends were trimmed by 2 bases and 8 bases, with 13 bases remaining between them.

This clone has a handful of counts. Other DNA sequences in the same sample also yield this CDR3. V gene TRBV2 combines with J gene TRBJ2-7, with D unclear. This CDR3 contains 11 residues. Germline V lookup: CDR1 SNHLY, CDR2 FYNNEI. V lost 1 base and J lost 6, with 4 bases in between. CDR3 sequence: CASSEVGEQYV. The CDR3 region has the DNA TGTGCCAGCAGTGAAGTGGGCGAGCAGTACGTC.

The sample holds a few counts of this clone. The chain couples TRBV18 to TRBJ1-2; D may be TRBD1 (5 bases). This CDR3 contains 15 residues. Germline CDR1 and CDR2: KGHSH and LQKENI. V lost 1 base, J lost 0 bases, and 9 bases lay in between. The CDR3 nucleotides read TGTGCCAGCTCACCACGACAGAACTCTAACTATGGCTACACCTTC. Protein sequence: CASSPRQNSNYGYTF. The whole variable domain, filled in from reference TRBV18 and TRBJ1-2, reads NAGVMQNPRHLVRRRGQEARLRCSPMKGHSHVYWYRQLPEEGLKFMVYLQKENIIDESGMPKERFSAEFPKEGPSILRIQQVVRGDSAAYFCASSPRQNSNYGYTFGSGTRLTVV.

The DNA of the CDR3 is TGCGCCAGCAGCTGGAATGTACGACAGGGTAACATCGGTAACTATGGCTACACCTTC. Amino acids: CASSWNVRQGNIGNYGYTF. J is TRBJ1-2 and V is TRBV5-1, with 7 bases identical to TRBD1. Trimming cost V 3 bases and J 1 base; bases outside gene matches: 18. This CDR3 is built from 19 residues. The germline V gene has CDR1 SGHRS and CDR2 YFSETQ.

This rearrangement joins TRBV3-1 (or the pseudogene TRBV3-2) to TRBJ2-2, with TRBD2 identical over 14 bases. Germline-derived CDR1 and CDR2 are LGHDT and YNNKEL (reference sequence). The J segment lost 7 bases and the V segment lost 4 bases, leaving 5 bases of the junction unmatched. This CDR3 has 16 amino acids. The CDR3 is CASSRLAGGLIGELFF. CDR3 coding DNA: TGTGCCAGCAGCCGACTAGCGGGGGGGCTGATCGGGGAGCTGTTTTTT.

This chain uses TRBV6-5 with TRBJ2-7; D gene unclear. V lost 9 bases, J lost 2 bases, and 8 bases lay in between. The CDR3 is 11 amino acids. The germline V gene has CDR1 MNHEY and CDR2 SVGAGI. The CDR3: CASSTAYEQYV. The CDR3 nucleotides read TGTGCCAGTAGCACAGCCTACGAGCAGTACGTC.

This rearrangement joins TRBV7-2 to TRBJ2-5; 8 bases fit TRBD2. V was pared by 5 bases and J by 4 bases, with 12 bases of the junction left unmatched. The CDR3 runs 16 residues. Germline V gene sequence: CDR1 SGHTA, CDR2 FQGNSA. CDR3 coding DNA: TGTGCCAGCAGCCCGAGGGGAGCGGGGGTACGAGAGACCCAGTACTTC. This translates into CASSPRGAGVRETQYF.

The CDR3 spells CASSPGSGTAVRVNYGYTF. The DNA for the CDR3 is TGTGCCAGCTCACCAGGTTCCGGGACCGCTGTCCGGGTGAACTATGGCTACACCTTC. The rearrangement uses TRBV18 and TRBJ1-2, with D maybe TRBD1 (5 bases). CDR1 is KGHSH, CDR2 LQKENI, per germline. The CDR3 consists of 19 residues. V lost 2 bases and J lost 2, with 24 bases in between.

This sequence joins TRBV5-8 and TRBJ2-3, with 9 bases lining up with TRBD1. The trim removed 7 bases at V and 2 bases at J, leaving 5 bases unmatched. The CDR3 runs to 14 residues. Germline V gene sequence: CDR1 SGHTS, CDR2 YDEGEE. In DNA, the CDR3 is TGTGCCAGCCCCGGGACAGGGCTCACAGATACGCAGTATTTT. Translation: CASPGTGLTDTQYF.

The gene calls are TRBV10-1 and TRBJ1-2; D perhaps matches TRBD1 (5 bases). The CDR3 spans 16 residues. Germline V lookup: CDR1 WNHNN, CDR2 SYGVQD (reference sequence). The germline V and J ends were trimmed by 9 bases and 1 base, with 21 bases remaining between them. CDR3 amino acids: CARPGTLLHCNYGYTF. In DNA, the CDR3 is TGCGCCAGACCCGGGACTCTCTTACATTGTAACTATGGCTACACCTTC.

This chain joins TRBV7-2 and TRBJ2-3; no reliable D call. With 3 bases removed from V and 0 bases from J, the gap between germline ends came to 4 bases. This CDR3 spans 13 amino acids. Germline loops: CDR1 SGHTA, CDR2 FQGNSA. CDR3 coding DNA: TGTGCCAGCAGCTTTTTGAGCACAGATACGCAGTATTTT. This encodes CASSFLSTDTQYF.

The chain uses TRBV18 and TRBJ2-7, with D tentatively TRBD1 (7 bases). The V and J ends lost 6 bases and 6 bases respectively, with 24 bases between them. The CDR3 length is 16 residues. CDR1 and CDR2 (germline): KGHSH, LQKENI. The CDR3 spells CASSRDSEAGSGEQYV. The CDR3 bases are TGTGCCAGCTCGCGGGACAGTGAGGCGGGGTCTGGCGAGCAGTACGTC.